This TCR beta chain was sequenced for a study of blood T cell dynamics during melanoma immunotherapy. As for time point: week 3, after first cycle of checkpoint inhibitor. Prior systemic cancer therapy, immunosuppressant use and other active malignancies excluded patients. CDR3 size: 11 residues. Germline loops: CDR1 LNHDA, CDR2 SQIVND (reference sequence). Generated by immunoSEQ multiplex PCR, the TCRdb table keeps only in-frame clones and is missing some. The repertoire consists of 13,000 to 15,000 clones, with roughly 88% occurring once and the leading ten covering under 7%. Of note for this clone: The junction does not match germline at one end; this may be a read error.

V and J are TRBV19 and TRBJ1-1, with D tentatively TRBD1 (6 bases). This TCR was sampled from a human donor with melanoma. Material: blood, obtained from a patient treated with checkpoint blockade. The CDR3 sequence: CVSRQGTEAFF. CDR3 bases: TGTGTCAGTAGGCAGGGGACTGAAGCTTTCTTT.